These 21 T cell receptor beta chains share one sample of origin, sequenced in a study of T cell repertoires in cytomegalovirus infection. TCRdb re-called the reads with MiXCR, one entry per CDR3 protein. In the table there are 510,000 or so distinct CDR3 sequences, about 25% of which are singletons. Input material: PBMCs. These receptors were collected from a human donor in good health (CMV status not recorded). Some clones in this sample may be carry-over from other donors' samples.

The chain employs TRBV19 and TRBJ2-1, with no clear D. The V gene's germline CDR1 is LNHDA and CDR2 SQIVND (reference sequence). V lost 6 bases, J lost 0 bases, and 9 bases lay in between. The CDR3 sequence is 14 residues long. CDR3 sequence: CASRLGPSYNEQFF. CDR3 DNA sequence: TGTGCCAGTAGACTCGGACCCTCCTACAATGAGCAGTTCTTC. Full variable domain (remainder filled in from reference TRBV19 and TRBJ2-1): DGGITQSPKYLFRKEGQNVTLSCEQNLNHDAMYWYRQDPGQGLRLIYYSQIVNDFQKGDIAEGYSVSREKKESFPLTVTSAQKNPTAFYLCASRLGPSYNEQFFGPGTRLTVL.

The sample holds a few counts of this clonotype. The J gene is TRBJ2-1, the V gene TRBV28; 8 bases align to TRBD1. The length of the CDR3 is 15 residues. Germline values: CDR1 MDHEN, CDR2 SYDVKM. V dropped 7 bases and J dropped 3; count of bases not matched to a gene: 8. The CDR3 loop reads CASTPDRDFYNEQFF. The CDR3 DNA is TGTGCCAGCACCCCGGACAGGGACTTCTACAATGAGCAGTTCTTC. Full variable domain (remainder filled in from reference TRBV28 and TRBJ2-1): DVKVTQSSRYLVKRTGEKVFLECVQDMDHENMFWYRQDPGLGLRLIYFSYDVKMKEKGDIPEGYSVSREKKERFSLILESASTNQTSMYLCASTPDRDFYNEQFFGPGTRLTVL.

This clonotype showed up many times. The chain couples TRBV7-2 to TRBJ2-3, with 12 bases fitting TRBD2. The germline V gene encodes CDR1 SGHTA and CDR2 FQGNSA. This CDR3 is 18 amino acids long. Trimming at V came to 5 bases and at J to 0 bases, leaving 9 bases not matched to a gene. The CDR3 here is CASSGSSGRAQSTDTQYF. CDR3 bases: TGTGCCAGCAGCGGATCTAGCGGGAGGGCCCAGAGCACAGATACGCAGTATTTT.

The chain is built from TRBV15 and TRBJ1-2, with 12 nucleotides matching TRBD1. The CDR3 length is 17 residues. The V segment lost 1 base and the J segment 6 bases; nucleotides outside the gene matches: 9. Per the germline V gene, CDR1 is LNHNV and CDR2 is YYDKDF (reference sequence). The CDR3 sequence is CATSRGTPGQGAHGYTF. CDR3 coding DNA: TGTGCCACCAGCAGAGGAACCCCGGGACAGGGGGCACATGGCTACACCTTC.

The chain employs TRBV25-1 and TRBJ2-5; tentatively, D is TRBD1 (6 bases). This CDR3 has 14 residues. V lost 3 bases and J lost 1, with 9 bases in between. Germline assignment: CDR1 MGHDK and CDR2 SYGVNS. The CDR3 nucleotides read TGTGCCAGCAGTGAGACAGGAACCCAAGAGACCCAGTACTTC. It translates to CASSETGTQETQYF.

The chain uses TRBV11-2 and TRBJ1-2, with D perhaps matching TRBD1 (5 bases). The germline V gene has CDR1 SGHAT and CDR2 FQNNGV. Trimming cost V 10 bases and J 6 bases, with 18 bases left between them. The CDR3 has 13 amino acids. The CDR3 DNA follows: TGTGCCAACAGTATTGGGGGAAAGAATGGCTACACCTTC. The encoded protein is CANSIGGKNGYTF.

This clonotype was detected many times. This chain uses TRBV7-2 with TRBJ2-4; 7 bases match TRBD1. With V trimmed by 5 bases and J by 6 bases, 13 bases remained unmatched. Germline V gene lookup returns CDR1 SGHTA and CDR2 FQGNSA. The length of the CDR3 is 16 residues. The CDR3, as DNA: TGTGCCAGCAGCCAAAGGGGACAGAGCGGTGGAAACATTCAGTACTTC. Residues: CASSQRGQSGGNIQYF. The variable domain in full, with the rest retrieved from reference TRBV7-2 and TRBJ2-4, is GAGVSQSPSNKVTEKGKDVELRCDPISGHTALYWYRQSLGQGLEFLIYFQGNSAPDKSGLPSDRFSAERTGGSVSTLTIQRTQQEDSAVYLCASSQRGQSGGNIQYFGAGTRLSVL.

In this sample, this clonotype turned up many times. The chain uses TRBV7-2 and TRBJ2-5, with D perhaps matching TRBD2 (6 bases). This CDR3 spans 16 amino acids. V was clipped by 1 base and J by 1 base, with 13 bases between them. CDR1 is SGHTA and CDR2 is FQGNSA in the germline V gene. As DNA, the CDR3 is TGTGCCAGCAGCTTAGGTAATAGCGGACCCCAAGAGACCCAGTACTTC. Protein sequence: CASSLGNSGPQETQYF.

Ten or more counts support this clonotype. This sequence joins TRBV7-9 and TRBJ1-2, with D tentatively TRBD1 (5 bases). V dropped 4 bases and J dropped 6 bases, with 9 bases sitting between them. CDR3 length: 12 residues. In germline, CDR1 is SEHNR, CDR2 FQNEAQ (reference sequence). This CDR3 is CASSSGLDGYTF. CDR3 in DNA: TGTGCCAGCAGCTCGGGACTGGATGGCTACACCTTC.

CDR3 DNA sequence: TGTGCCAGCTACCGGGACAACAAACTGTTTTTT. It yields the protein CASYRDNKLFF. The chain carries TRBV2 and TRBJ1-4; TRBD1 might be the D (6 bases). Trimming pared 8 bases from V and 11 bases from J, leaving 12 bases between. The CDR3 loop spans 11 amino acids. Germline loops: CDR1 SNHLY, CDR2 FYNNEI. The full variable domain, with the rest looked up from reference TRBV2 and TRBJ1-4, is EPEVTQTPSHQVTQMGQEVILRCVPISNHLYFYWYRQILGQKVEFLVSFYNNEISEKSEIFDDQFSVERPDGSNFTLKIRSTKLEDSAMYFCASYRDNKLFFGSGTQLSVL.

This chain joins TRBV18 and TRBJ2-1; D may correspond to TRBD1 or TRBD2 (6 bases each). Trimming removed 6 bases at V and 9 bases at J, with 9 bases between. This CDR3 has 11 amino acids. CDR1 is KGHSH, CDR2 LQKENI, per germline. The CDR3 sequence: CASSRGAEQFF. CDR3 coding DNA: TGTGCCAGCTCTAGGGGGGCTGAGCAGTTCTTC.

The table lists this clonotype with a few counts. This chain links TRBV24-1 with TRBJ1-5; D uncertain. The CDR3 is made up of 15 amino acids. CDR1 and CDR2 from the germline V gene are KGHDR and SFDVKD. V was trimmed by 2 bases and J by 0 bases, leaving 7 bases between them. CDR3 nucleotide sequence: TGTGCCACCAGTGATTCCGAGTATAGCAATCAGCCCCAGCATTTT. Amino acid sequence: CATSDSEYSNQPQHF.

The CDR3 is CASSFSSGAQETQYF. DNA of the CDR3: TGTGCCAGCAGTTTTTCCAGCGGGGCACAAGAGACCCAGTACTTC. The rearrangement links TRBV27 to TRBJ2-5, with 7 bases identical to TRBD2. The trim removed 3 bases at V and 2 bases at J, leaving 6 bases unmatched. The CDR3 is 15 residues long. Germline CDR1 reads MNHEY; CDR2 reads SMNVEV (reference sequence).

This clonotype was counted at least ten times. This sequence joins TRBV7-2 and TRBJ2-5; 13 bases align to TRBD2. The V gene end was trimmed by 5 bases and the J gene end by 5 bases; junction bases not matched to a gene: 8. The CDR3 has 16 amino acids. Germline V gene data show CDR1 as SGHTA and CDR2 as FQGNSA. CDR3 sequence (DNA): TGTGCCAGCAGCCCGCCGGGACTAGCGGGACTGGAGACCCAGTACTTC. The encoded protein is CASSPPGLAGLETQYF.

At least ten counts were recorded for this clonotype. The chain has TRBV7-2 and TRBJ2-1; no firm D call. The CDR3 runs 17 residues. Germline assignment: CDR1 SGHTA and CDR2 FQGNSA. The V gene lost 1 base and the J gene lost 2 bases, with 15 bases spanning the gap. The CDR3: CASSLGLAGPAYNEQFF. The CDR3 coding sequence is TGTGCCAGCAGCTTAGGTCTGGCCGGGCCTGCCTACAATGAGCAGTTCTTC.

This clonotype was counted ten times or more. The chain links TRBV7-8 to TRBJ2-3, with TRBD2 identical over 8 bases. V trimming: 3 bases; J trimming: 2 bases; junction bases outside the gene matches: 4. The CDR3 runs to 15 residues. Germline CDR1 reads SGHVS; CDR2 reads FQNEAQ. As DNA, the CDR3 is TGTGCCAGCAGCTTCACTAGCGGACTCACAGATACGCAGTATTTT. Translating gives CASSFTSGLTDTQYF. Full variable domain (remainder filled in from reference TRBV7-8 and TRBJ2-3): GAGVSQSPRYKVAKRGQDVALRCDPISGHVSLFWYQQALGQGPEFLTYFQNEAQLDKSGLPSDRFFAERPEGSVSTLKIQRTQQEDSAVYLCASSFTSGLTDTQYFGPGTRLTVL.

The V gene is TRBV6-5, the J gene TRBJ2-7; possible D gene TRBD1, 6 bases. The CDR3 spans 16 residues. V was pared by 0 bases and J by 3 bases, with 15 bases between. CDR1 and CDR2 (germline): MNHEY, SVGAGI. The CDR3 region is CASSYSIGQRVYEQYF. CDR3 nucleotide sequence: TGTGCCAGCAGTTACTCGATAGGACAGAGAGTCTACGAGCAGTACTTC.

The chain has TRBV11-2 and TRBJ2-1; D ambiguous. V lost 0 bases and J 9 bases, leaving 9 bases between the germline ends. CDR1 and CDR2 (germline): SGHAT, FQNNGV. The CDR3 spans 13 residues. CDR3 residues: CASSLDQYGEQFF. The CDR3 DNA follows: TGTGCCAGCAGCTTAGATCAGTACGGTGAGCAGTTCTTC.

The chain has TRBV28 and TRBJ1-2; D is undetermined. This CDR3 region has 13 residues. Trimming removed 7 bases at V and 0 bases at J, with 9 bases between. Germline CDR1 and CDR2: MDHEN and SYDVKM. CDR3 residues: CASTIVPNYGYTF. The CDR3, as DNA: TGTGCCAGCACCATTGTCCCTAACTATGGCTACACCTTC.

This clonotype showed up just a few times. This rearrangement joins TRBV18 to TRBJ2-4; a weak D match, TRBD2 (6 bases). Trimming shortened V by 3 bases and J by 6 bases, and 9 bases separated the two germline ends. The V gene's germline CDR1 is KGHSH and CDR2 LQKENI. The CDR3 sequence is 13 residues long. CDR3 in amino acids: CASSPGTLNIQYF. DNA for the CDR3: TGTGCCAGCTCACCGGGGACTTTAAACATTCAGTACTTC.

The genes are TRBV19 and TRBJ1-4, with 9 positions matching TRBD1. Germline V gene sequence: CDR1 LNHDA, CDR2 SQIVND (reference sequence). V lost 9 bases to trimming and J lost 3 bases; unmatched junction nucleotides: 11. The CDR3 is 16 amino acids. CDR3 residues: CASTDRGGRANEKLFF. The CDR3 DNA is TGTGCCAGCACGGACAGGGGTGGTAGAGCTAATGAAAAACTGTTTTTT.